This is a list of T cell receptor beta chains from one sample in a study of vaccination and CD4 T cells after COVID-19. Using its own MiXCR run on the PCR reads, TCRdb lists one record per CDR3 protein. The sample yields 9,100 or so distinct CDR3 sequences, approximately 34% seen once. These receptors' antigens are unknown. The specimen was CD4+ T cells from blood, cultured in vitro. These receptors were collected from a human donor in good health. Both conserved end residues are trimmed from each CDR3.

TRBV19,ASSYQGPFSNQPQH
TRBV27,ASSRGGAPAGQPQH
TRBV7-2,ASSLEGRNTGELF
TRBV20-1,SASTGRGPYEQY
TRBV7-6,ASSLGISYEQY
TRBV6-2/TRBV6-3,ASIKGGIGNQPQH
TRBV19,ASRVRANYGYT
TRBV19,ASSTSGGAQTQY
TRBV6-2/TRBV6-3,ASRGVYNEQF
TRBV28,ASSRILAGGSYEQY
TRBV28,ASSSTGGNQPQH
TRBV24-1,ATSALDRRNTDTQY